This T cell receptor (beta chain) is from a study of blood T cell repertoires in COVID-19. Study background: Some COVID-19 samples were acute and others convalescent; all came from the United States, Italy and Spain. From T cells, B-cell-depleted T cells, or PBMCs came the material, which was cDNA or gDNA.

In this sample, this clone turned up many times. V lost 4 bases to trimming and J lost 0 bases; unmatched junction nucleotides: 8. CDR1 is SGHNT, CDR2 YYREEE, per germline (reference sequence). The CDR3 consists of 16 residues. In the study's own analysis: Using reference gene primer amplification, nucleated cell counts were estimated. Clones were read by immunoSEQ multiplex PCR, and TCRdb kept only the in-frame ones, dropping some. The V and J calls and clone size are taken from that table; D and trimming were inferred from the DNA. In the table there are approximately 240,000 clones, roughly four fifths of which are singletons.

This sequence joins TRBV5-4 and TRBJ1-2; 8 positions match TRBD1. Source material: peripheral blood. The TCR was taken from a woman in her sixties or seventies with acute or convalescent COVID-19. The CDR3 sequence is CASSRGQGATNYGYTF. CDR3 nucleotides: TGTGCCAGCAGCCGGGGGCAGGGGGCCACTAACTATGGCTACACCTTC. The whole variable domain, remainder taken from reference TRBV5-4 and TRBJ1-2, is ETGVTQSPTHLIKTRGQQVTLRCSSQSGHNTVSWYQQALGQGPQFIFQYYREEENGRGNFPPRFSGLQFPNYSSELNVNALELDDSALYLCASSRGQGATNYGYTFGSGTRLTVV.